This T cell receptor (beta chain) was captured by sequencing in a study of post-analysis software for immune sequencing data. Whole-study findings and limits: The study found TRBV5-6, TRBV5-1 and TRBV20-1 among five or six TRBV segments more frequent in patients than controls.

Germline values: CDR1 SGHRS, CDR2 YFSETQ. Trimming stripped 5 bases from V and 1 base from J, with 12 bases between. There are 14 residues in the CDR3. Comments on this clonotype: Its antigen is still unknown.

Prepared TCR beta cDNA libraries contained unique molecular identifiers. MiXCR, run by TCRdb on the PCR reads, gives a single entry per CDR3 protein. The sample records about 200,000 distinct CDR3 sequences, around 29% being singletons. This TCR was recovered from a girl younger than 18 with multiple sclerosis. The rearrangement uses TRBV5-1 and TRBJ1-1; possibly TRBD1 for D (5 bases). Sequencing was performed on blood. CDR3 sequence: CASSPHGGNTEAFF. CDR3 DNA: TGCGCCAGCAGTCCCCATGGGGGGAACACTGAAGCTTTCTTT.